This is a list of T cell receptor beta chains from one sample in a study of Graves' ophthalmopathy and Graves' hyperthyroidism. TCRdb called the multiplex PCR reads again in MiXCR, with one record for every CDR3 protein. Of under 200,000 distinct CDR3 sequences listed, 30% to 45% are singletons. The material sequenced was peripheral blood. These receptors originate from a woman aged 40 to 50 with Graves' ophthalmopathy. Both conserved end residues are part of each CDR3. A D gene is named only where the DNA matches it firmly. Where a row states a size, it is once, few, many or the class of an expanded clone; other rows omit it.

abundance,d_gene,v_gene,j_gene,CDR3aa,CDR3nt
NA,TRBD1,TRBV28,TRBJ2-7,CASRQGADMKEQYF,TGTGCCAGCAGACAGGGGGCTGATATGAAGGAGCAGTACTTC
few,NA,TRBV28,TRBJ2-5,CASSFTGRETQYF,TGTGCCAGCAGTTTCACGGGGCGAGAGACCCAGTACTTC
many,TRBD2,TRBV7-7,TRBJ2-5,CASSTGTSGSRETQYF,TGTGCTAGCAGCACAGGGACTAGCGGGAGTCGAGAGACCCAGTACTTC
many,TRBD1,TRBV6-2/TRBV6-3,TRBJ1-5,CASRDRGYQPQHF,TGTGCCAGCAGGGACAGGGGCTATCAGCCCCAGCATTTT
many,TRBD2,TRBV3-1,TRBJ2-5,CASSPYSYRLAGYQETQYF,TGTGCCAGCAGCCCATACTCTTACCGACTAGCGGGCTATCAAGAGACCCAGTACTTC
many,NA,TRBV6-1,TRBJ1-3,CASSESLGDRGNTIYF,TGTGCCAGCAGTGAAAGTCTGGGAGACAGGGGAAACACCATATATTTT
many,NA,TRBV12-3/TRBV12-4,TRBJ2-5,CASSSRATQGRETQYF,TGTGCCAGCAGTTCCCGGGCGACCCAGGGGAGAGAGACCCAGTACTTC
few,TRBD1,TRBV6-1,TRBJ2-7,CATRTGEGYEQYF,TGTGCCACCCGGACAGGAGAAGGCTACGAGCAGTACTTC
NA,NA,TRBV7-3,TRBJ2-5,CASSSNEGSWDQETQYF,TGTGCCAGCAGCTCAAACGAGGGGAGTTGGGACCAAGAGACCCAGTACTTC
NA,NA,TRBV6-2/TRBV6-3,TRBJ1-1,CASSRTALNTEAFF,TGTGCCAGCAGTAGGACAGCCTTGAACACTGAAGCTTTCTTT
NA,NA,TRBV10-3,TRBJ2-7,CATKIDAGAYEQYF,TGTGCCACGAAGATAGATGCCGGAGCCTACGAGCAGTACTTC
many,NA,TRBV10-1,TRBJ2-7,CASLERSGIRYEQYF,TGCGCCAGCCTCGAGAGGTCAGGTATTAGATACGAGCAGTACTTC
NA,TRBD1,TRBV6-1,TRBJ1-1,CASSEIRDRGQAFF,TGTGCCAGCAGTGAAATCCGGGACAGGGGACAAGCTTTCTTT
NA,TRBD1,TRBV11-2,TRBJ2-5,CASSLWTGQETQYF,TGTGCCAGCAGCCTATGGACAGGCCAAGAGACCCAGTACTTC
many,NA,TRBV7-9,TRBJ2-4,CASSPRGNIQYF,TGTGCCAGCAGCCCCCGGGGAAACATTCAGTACTTC
many,NA,TRBV4-1,TRBJ1-2,CASSQGRTNYGYTF,TGCGCCAGCAGCCAAGGGCGGACGAACTATGGCTACACCTTC
few,NA,TRBV7-8,TRBJ2-2,CASSQRSGRNTGELFF,TGTGCCAGCAGCCAGCGGTCCGGGAGGAACACCGGGGAGCTGTTTTTT
many,NA,TRBV5-1,TRBJ2-7,CASRETTYEQYF,TGCGCCAGCCGCGAGACAACCTACGAGCAGTACTTC
many,NA,TRBV7-3,TRBJ1-1,CASSLKSQNTEAFF,TGTGCCAGCAGCTTAAAATCCCAGAACACTGAAGCTTTCTTT
NA,NA,TRBV6-2/TRBV6-3,TRBJ1-5,CASSYRVTSNQPQHF,TGTGCCAGCAGTTATCGGGTTACTAGCAATCAGCCCCAGCATTTT
NA,TRBD2,TRBV6-5,TRBJ2-5,CASSYSPSGGRETQYF,TGTGCCAGCAGTTACTCGCCTAGCGGGGGGAGGGAGACCCAGTACTTC
many,NA,TRBV5-6,TRBJ2-2,CASSLVTNTGELFF,TGTGCCAGCAGCTTGGTCACGAACACCGGGGAGCTGTTTTTT
many,NA,TRBV7-3,TRBJ2-2,CASSEQQGGNTGELFF,TGTGCCAGCAGCGAACAGCAGGGGGGGAACACCGGGGAGCTGTTTTTT
many,NA,TRBV30,TRBJ1-1,CAWSVSENTEAFF,TGTGCCTGGAGTGTTAGTGAGAACACTGAAGCTTTCTTT
many,TRBD2,TRBV30,TRBJ2-7,CAWALAANEQYF,TGTGCCTGGGCACTAGCGGCAAACGAGCAGTACTTC
many,NA,TRBV6-5,TRBJ2-2,CASNSGYRAGELFF,TGTGCCAGCAATAGCGGGTACAGGGCCGGGGAGCTGTTTTTT
many,TRBD1,TRBV27,TRBJ2-7,CASSLVHGTGVEQYF,TGCGCCAGCAGTTTAGTGCATGGGACAGGGGTCGAGCAGTACTTC
many,NA,TRBV12-5,TRBJ1-1,CASGPQMAEAFF,TGTGCTAGTGGTCCGCAGATGGCTGAAGCTTTCTTT
many,NA,TRBV5-1,TRBJ1-3,CASSLGDGYSGNAIYF,TGCGCCAGCAGCTTGGGGGACGGGTACTCTGGAAACGCCATATATTTT
many,NA,TRBV19,TRBJ1-2,CASCHVGTDLYGYTF,TGTGCCAGTTGCCATGTCGGGACGGACCTGTATGGCTACACCTTC
many,NA,TRBV6-1,TRBJ1-4,CASSETGGGGSEKLFF,TGTGCCAGCAGTGAAACGGGAGGGGGAGGGAGTGAAAAACTGTTTTTT
medium-sized,TRBD2,TRBV28,TRBJ2-7,CASSLTSGRLHEQYF,TGTGCCAGCAGTCTAACTAGCGGGAGGTTGCACGAGCAGTACTTC